Listed here is a single TCR beta chain. CDR1 and CDR2 from the germline V gene are SGHKS and YYEKEE (reference sequence). Trimming removed 4 bases at V and 1 base at J, with 11 bases between. CDR3 length: 14 residues. This sample is drawn from a study of shared clonotypes between healthy human individuals. Every contributor of samples was a Caucasian grown-up residing in Nashville, Tennessee. The method was immunoSEQ multiplex PCR; TCRdb's version includes in-frame clones alone and lacks a portion of them. The repertoire consists of more than 400,000 clones, with 81% occurring once and the leading ten covering about an eighth.

The genes are TRBV5-5 and TRBJ2-5; D is undetermined. The sequence came from a woman aged 40 to 50 in good health. Some clones in this sample may be carry-over from other donors' samples. Sequencing used PBMCs. CDR3 region: CASSRTYTQETQYF. The CDR3 nucleotides read TGTGCCAGCAGCCGGACGTACACCCAAGAGACCCAGTACTTC. Filled out from reference TRBV5-5 and TRBJ2-5, the complete variable domain reads DAGVTQSPTHLIKTRGQQVTLRCSPISGHKSVSWYQQVLGQGPQFIFQYYEKEERGRGNFPDRFSARQFPNYSSELNVNALLLGDSALYLCASSRTYTQETQYFGPGTRLLVL.